This T cell receptor beta chain derives from a study of cytomegalovirus exposure and HLA in healthy donors. The CDR3 has 15 amino acids. Germline-derived CDR1 and CDR2 are SGHVS and FNYEAQ. The ends were cut back, 0 bases at V and 0 bases at J, with 8 bases in the middle. A multiplex PCR was run with 60 Vbeta primers and 13 Jbeta primers. Repertoires were generated with immunoSEQ multiplex PCR, while TCRdb's copy carries only in-frame clones and drops some. The sample shows some 150,000 clones, 75% of them seen only once. Healthy people donating bone marrow made up the donors. The receptor was isolated from a man aged 35 to 55 in good health and CMV-seronegative. This chain uses TRBV7-6 with TRBJ1-1, with D maybe TRBD1 (5 bases). The sample comprised PBMCs. The CDR3 sequence is CASSLARGMNTEAFF. The CDR3 region has the DNA TGTGCCAGCAGCTTAGCTCGGGGGATGAACACTGAAGCTTTCTTT.